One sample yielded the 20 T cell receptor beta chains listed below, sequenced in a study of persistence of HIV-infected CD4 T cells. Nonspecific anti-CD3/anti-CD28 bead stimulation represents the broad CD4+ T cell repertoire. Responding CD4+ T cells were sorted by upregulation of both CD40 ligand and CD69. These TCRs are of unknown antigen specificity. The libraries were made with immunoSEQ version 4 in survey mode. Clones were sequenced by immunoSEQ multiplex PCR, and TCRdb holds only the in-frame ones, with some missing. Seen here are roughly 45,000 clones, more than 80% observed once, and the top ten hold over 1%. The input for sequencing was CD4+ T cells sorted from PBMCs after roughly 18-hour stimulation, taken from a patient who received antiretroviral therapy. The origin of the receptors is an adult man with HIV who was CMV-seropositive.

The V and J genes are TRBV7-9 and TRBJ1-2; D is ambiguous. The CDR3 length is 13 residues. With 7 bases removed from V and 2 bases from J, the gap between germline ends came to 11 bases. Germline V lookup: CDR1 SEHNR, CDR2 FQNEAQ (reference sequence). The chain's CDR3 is CASTLSVNYGYTF. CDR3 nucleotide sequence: TGTGCCAGCACCCTCTCGGTCAACTATGGCTACACCTTC.

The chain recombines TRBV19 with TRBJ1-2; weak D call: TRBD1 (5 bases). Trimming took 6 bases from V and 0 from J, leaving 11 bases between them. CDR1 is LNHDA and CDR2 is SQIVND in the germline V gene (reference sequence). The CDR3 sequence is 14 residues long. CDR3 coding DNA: TGTGCCAGTAGGTGGGACGGGCCTAACTATGGCTACACCTTC. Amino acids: CASRWDGPNYGYTF.

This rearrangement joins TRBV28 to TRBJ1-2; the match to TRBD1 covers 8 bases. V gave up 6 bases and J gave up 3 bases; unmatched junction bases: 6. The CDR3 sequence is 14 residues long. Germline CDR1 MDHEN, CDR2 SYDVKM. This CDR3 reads CASRPYRGDYGYTF. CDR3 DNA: TGTGCCAGCAGACCTTACAGGGGGGACTATGGCTACACCTTC.

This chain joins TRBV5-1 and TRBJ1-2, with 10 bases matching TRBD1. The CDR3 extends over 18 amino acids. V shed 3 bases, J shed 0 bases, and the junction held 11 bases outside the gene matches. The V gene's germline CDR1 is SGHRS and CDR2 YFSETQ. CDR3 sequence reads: CASSSTDRGQGPNYGYTF. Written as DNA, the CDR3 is TGCGCCAGCAGCTCTACTGACAGGGGGCAGGGTCCTAACTATGGCTACACCTTC. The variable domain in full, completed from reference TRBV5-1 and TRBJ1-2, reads KAGVTQTPRYLIKTRGQQVTLSCSPISGHRSVSWYQQTPGQGLQFLFEYFSETQRNKGNFPGRFSGRQFSNSRSEMNVSTLELGDSALYLCASSSTDRGQGPNYGYTFGSGTRLTVV.

The DNA of the CDR3 is TGTGCCACCAGTGATTCAAAACGGAGAAACTCCTACGAGCAGTACTTC. The encoded protein is CATSDSKRRNSYEQYF. The V gene is TRBV24-1, the J gene TRBJ2-7; D gene ambiguous. Germline V gives CDR1 KGHDR, CDR2 SFDVKD. The CDR3 is 16 residues long. Trimming took 2 bases from V and 0 from J, leaving 13 bases between them.

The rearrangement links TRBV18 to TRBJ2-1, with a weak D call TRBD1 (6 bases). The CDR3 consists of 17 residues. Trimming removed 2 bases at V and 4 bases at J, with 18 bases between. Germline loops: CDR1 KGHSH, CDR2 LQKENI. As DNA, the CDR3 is TGTGCCAGCTCACCATTTCCCGGGACATCAGATTACAATGAGCAGTTCTTC. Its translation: CASSPFPGTSDYNEQFF. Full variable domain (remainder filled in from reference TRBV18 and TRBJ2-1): NAGVMQNPRHLVRRRGQEARLRCSPMKGHSHVYWYRQLPEEGLKFMVYLQKENIIDESGMPKERFSAEFPKEGPSILRIQQVVRGDSAAYFCASSPFPGTSDYNEQFFGPGTRLTVL.

CDR3 bases: TGTGCCAGCAGCTTCGGACAGGGCAATCAGCCCCAGCATTTT. Protein sequence: CASSFGQGNQPQHF. The rearrangement uses TRBV6-5 and TRBJ1-5, with 7 bases that match TRBD1. In germline, CDR1 is MNHEY, CDR2 SVGAGI. This CDR3 has 14 amino acids. J was trimmed by 2 bases and V by 6 bases; bases with no gene match: 4.

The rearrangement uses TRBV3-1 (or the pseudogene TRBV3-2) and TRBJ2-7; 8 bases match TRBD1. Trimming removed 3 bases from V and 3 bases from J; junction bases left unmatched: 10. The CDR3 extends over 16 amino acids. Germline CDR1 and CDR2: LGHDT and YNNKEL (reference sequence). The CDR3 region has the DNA TGTGCCAGCAGCCAGGAGACAGGGGTCTTTAACTACGAGCAGTACTTC. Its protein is CASSQETGVFNYEQYF.

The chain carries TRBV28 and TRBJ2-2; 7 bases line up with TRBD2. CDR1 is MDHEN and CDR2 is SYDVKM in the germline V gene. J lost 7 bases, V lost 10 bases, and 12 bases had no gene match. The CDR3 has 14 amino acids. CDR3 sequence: CATKLGGSNGELFF. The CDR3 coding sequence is TGTGCCACCAAATTGGGGGGGAGTAACGGGGAGCTGTTTTTT.

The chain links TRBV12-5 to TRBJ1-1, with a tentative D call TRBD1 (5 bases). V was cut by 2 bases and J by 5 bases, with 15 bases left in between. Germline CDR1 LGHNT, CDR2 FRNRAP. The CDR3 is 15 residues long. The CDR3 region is CASGLSGRERTEAFF. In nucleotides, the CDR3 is TGTGCTAGTGGTTTGTCGGGGCGGGAGAGGACTGAAGCTTTCTTT.

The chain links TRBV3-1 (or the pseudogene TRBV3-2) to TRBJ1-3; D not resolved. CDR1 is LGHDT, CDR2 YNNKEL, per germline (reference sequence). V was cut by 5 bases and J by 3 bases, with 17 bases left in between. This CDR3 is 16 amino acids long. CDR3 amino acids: CASSFGLPPGGNTIYF. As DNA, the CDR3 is TGTGCCAGCAGCTTCGGGCTTCCCCCGGGTGGAAACACCATATATTTT.

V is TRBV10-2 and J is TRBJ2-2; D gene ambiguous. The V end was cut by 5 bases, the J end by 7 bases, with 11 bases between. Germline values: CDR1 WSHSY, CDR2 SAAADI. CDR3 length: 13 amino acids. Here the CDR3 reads CASSITFGGELFF. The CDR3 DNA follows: TGCGCCAGCAGTATAACTTTCGGCGGGGAGCTGTTTTTT.

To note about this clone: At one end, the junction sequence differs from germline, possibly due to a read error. CDR3 nucleotide sequence: TGCACCAGCAGCCGCGAGGGGAGGAACTACGAGCAGTACTTC. It encodes CTSSREGRNYEQYF. V is TRBV4-1 and J is TRBJ2-7; D is possibly TRBD2 (6 bases). The CDR3 has 14 amino acids. CDR1 is MGHRA and CDR2 is YSYEKL in the germline V gene.

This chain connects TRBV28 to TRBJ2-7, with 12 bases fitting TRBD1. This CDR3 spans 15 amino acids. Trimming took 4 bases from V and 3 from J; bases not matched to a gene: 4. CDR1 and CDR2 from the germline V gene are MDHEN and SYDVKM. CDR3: CASSSRDRGLYEQYF. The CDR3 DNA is TGTGCCAGCAGTTCCCGGGACAGGGGGCTCTACGAGCAGTACTTC.

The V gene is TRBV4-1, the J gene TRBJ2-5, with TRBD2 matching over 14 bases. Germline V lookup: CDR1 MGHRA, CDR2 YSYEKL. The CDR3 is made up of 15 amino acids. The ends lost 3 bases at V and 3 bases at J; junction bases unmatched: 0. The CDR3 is CASSQGLAGEETQYF. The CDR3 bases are TGCGCCAGCAGCCAGGGACTAGCGGGGGAAGAGACCCAGTACTTC.

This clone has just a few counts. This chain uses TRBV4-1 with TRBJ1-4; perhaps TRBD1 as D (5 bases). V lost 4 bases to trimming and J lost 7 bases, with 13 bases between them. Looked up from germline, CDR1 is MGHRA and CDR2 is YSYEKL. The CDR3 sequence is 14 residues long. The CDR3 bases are TGCGCCAGCAGCCCGCTCCCGGGACGTGAAAAACTGTTTTTT. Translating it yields CASSPLPGREKLFF.

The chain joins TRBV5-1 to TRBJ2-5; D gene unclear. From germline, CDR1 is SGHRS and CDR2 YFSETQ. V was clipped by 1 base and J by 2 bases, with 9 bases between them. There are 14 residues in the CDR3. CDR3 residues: CASSLSTTQETQYF. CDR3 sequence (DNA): TGCGCCAGCAGCTTGTCTACAACTCAAGAGACCCAGTACTTC. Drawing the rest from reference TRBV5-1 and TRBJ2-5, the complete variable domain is KAGVTQTPRYLIKTRGQQVTLSCSPISGHRSVSWYQQTPGQGLQFLFEYFSETQRNKGNFPGRFSGRQFSNSRSEMNVSTLELGDSALYLCASSLSTTQETQYFGPGTRLLVL.

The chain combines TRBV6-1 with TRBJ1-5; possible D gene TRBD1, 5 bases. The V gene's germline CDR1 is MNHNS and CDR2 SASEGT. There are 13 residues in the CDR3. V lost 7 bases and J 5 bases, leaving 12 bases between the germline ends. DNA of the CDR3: TGTGCCAGCATGGAAGGGACCTATCAGCCCCAGCATTTT. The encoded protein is CASMEGTYQPQHF.

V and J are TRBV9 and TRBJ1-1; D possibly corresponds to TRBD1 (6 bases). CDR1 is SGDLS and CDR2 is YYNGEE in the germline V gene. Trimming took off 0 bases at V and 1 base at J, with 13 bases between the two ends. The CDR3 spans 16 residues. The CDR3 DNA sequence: TGTGCCAGCAGCGTAGGGGCAGGGGATGGGAACACTGAAGCTTTCTTT. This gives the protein CASSVGAGDGNTEAFF.

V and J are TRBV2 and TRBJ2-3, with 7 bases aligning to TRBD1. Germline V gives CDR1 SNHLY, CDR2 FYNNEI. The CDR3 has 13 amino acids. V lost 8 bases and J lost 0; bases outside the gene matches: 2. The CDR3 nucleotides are TGTGCCAGCGGACAGGATAGCACAGATACGCAGTATTTT. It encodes CASGQDSTDTQYF.